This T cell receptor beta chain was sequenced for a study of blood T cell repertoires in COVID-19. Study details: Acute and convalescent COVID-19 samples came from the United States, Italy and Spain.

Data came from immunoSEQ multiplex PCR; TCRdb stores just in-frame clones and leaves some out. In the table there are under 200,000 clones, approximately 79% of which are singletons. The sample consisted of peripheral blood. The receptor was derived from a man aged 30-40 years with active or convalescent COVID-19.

This CDR3 is CASSVRLAVNYEQYF. CDR3 nucleotides: TGTGCCAGCAGCGTGAGACTAGCGGTTAACTACGAGCAGTACTTC. The J gene is TRBJ2-7, the V gene TRBV6-2 or TRBV6-3, with 9 nucleotides matching TRBD2. J gave up 3 bases and V 6 bases, and 9 bases lay outside the gene matches. The CDR3 has 15 amino acids. In germline, CDR1 is MNHEY, CDR2 SVGEGT.